This note documents a single T cell receptor (beta chain) sequence. Original processing notes: Amplification with reference gene primers provided the estimates of nucleated cell counts. Clones were sequenced by immunoSEQ multiplex PCR, and TCRdb holds only the in-frame ones, with some missing. V and J calls and clone size come straight from that table; D and trimming were deduced from the DNA. The sample has under 65,000 clones; more than 75% are singletons. This record belongs to a study of blood T cell repertoires in COVID-19. The CDR3 runs to 16 residues. CDR1 is LGHNA and CDR2 is YNFKEQ in the germline V gene. After removal of 0 bases from V and 2 bases from J, the junction contained 7 bases not matched to a gene.

Sample: peripheral blood. J is TRBJ2-7 and V is TRBV4-2, with 7 bases fitting TRBD1. The sequence derives from a woman in her sixties with acute or convalescent COVID-19. The CDR3 coding sequence is TGTGCCAGCAGCCAAGATGCAGGGGGTTCGGCCTACGAGCAGTACTTC. It translates to CASSQDAGGSAYEQYF.